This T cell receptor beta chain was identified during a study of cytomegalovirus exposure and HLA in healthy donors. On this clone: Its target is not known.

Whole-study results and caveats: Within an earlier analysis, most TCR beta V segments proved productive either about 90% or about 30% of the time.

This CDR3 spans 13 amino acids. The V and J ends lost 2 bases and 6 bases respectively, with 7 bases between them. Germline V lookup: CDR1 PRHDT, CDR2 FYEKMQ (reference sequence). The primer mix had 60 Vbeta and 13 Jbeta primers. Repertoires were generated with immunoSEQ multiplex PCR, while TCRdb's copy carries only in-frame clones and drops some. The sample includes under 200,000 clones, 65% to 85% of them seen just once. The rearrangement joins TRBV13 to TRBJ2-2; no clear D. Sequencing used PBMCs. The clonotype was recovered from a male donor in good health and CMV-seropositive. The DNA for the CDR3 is TGTGCCAGCAGCTTACGGCTAGCCGGGGAGCTGTTTTTT. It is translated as CASSLRLAGELFF.